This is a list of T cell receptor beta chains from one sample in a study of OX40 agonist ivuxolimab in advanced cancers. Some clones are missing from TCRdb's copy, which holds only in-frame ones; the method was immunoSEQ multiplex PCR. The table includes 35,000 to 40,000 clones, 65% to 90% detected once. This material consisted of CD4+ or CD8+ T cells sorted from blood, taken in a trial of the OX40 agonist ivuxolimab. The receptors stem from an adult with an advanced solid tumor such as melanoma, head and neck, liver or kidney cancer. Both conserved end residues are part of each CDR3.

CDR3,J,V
CASRVDRAMNTEAFF,TRBJ1-1,TRBV2
CASSSGVGFLTTQYF,TRBJ2-5,TRBV5-1
CASSLRGPSIYEQYF,TRBJ2-7,TRBV27
CASSFGSNTAEAFF,TRBJ1-1,TRBV5-1
CASSFRGAQNTQYF,TRBJ2-3,TRBV7-2
CASSVAGASGYTF,TRBJ1-2,TRBV2
CSARDDYEQYF,TRBJ2-7,TRBV20-1
CASSITTDRPQGAFF,TRBJ1-1,TRBV19
CASSQEPRVVDYGYTF,TRBJ1-2,TRBV4-3
CASVARGNLWGISSYNEQFF,TRBJ2-1,TRBV2
CASSSEPQWPYNSPLHF,TRBJ1-6,TRBV11-2
CASSIGQGDTIYF,TRBJ1-3,TRBV19
CSFRTGEKLFF,TRBJ1-4,TRBV29-1
CASSPEPGTDTQYF,TRBJ2-3,TRBV18
CASSSYMIFGTQYF,TRBJ2-5,TRBV7-8
CASRRETSGGREQFF,TRBJ2-1,TRBV19
CASSSPTNTGELFF,TRBJ2-2,TRBV7-8
CASSPRDFYNEQFF,TRBJ2-1,TRBV9
CASSFSSESPLHF,TRBJ1-6,TRBV5-5
CASSRRQLLETQYF,TRBJ2-5,TRBV5-4
CASSYQGAIGTEAFF,TRBJ1-1,TRBV6-5
CASRVDLNTEAFF,TRBJ1-1,TRBV5-1
CASSLVASYTEAFF,TRBJ1-1,TRBV7-2
CASSLGTGGQNIQYF,TRBJ2-4,TRBV18
CASSHPDSFGEQFF,TRBJ2-1,TRBV4-3
CASSVIPKGKTYGYTF,TRBJ1-2,TRBV4-2
CASSVDSGTRYNEQFF,TRBJ2-1,TRBV9
CASSIAGTGYGYTF,TRBJ1-2,TRBV19
CASSWTGGGGSEQFF,TRBJ2-1,TRBV6-5
CASSYSTAEGPQHF,TRBJ1-5,TRBV6-5
CASSPEGQSALYGYTF,TRBJ1-2,TRBV5-1
CASSEEGGRGSRGYTF,TRBJ1-2,TRBV2
CASSLGAGLRLTDTQYF,TRBJ2-3,TRBV11-2
CASRPLRAGSYEQYF,TRBJ2-7,TRBV7-8
CATSDRPNYGYTF,TRBJ1-2,TRBV19
CASSASTGGHEQYF,TRBJ2-7,TRBV19
CASSLNYPGPTGNSPLHF,TRBJ1-6,TRBV7-2
CASSLSNRGEKLFF,TRBJ1-4,TRBV27
CASSLVRELNTGELFF,TRBJ2-2,TRBV5-8
CASSIREFDAFF,TRBJ1-1,TRBV18
CASSLRTVFSGNTIYF,TRBJ1-3,TRBV7-2
CAISESPGDNYGYTF,TRBJ1-2,TRBV10-3
CASSVDLAGGTEQFF,TRBJ2-1,TRBV6-4
CASSSEGGQAFF,TRBJ1-1,TRBV9
CASSQGSGGEETQYF,TRBJ2-5,TRBV4-2
CASSSPSGGDEQYF,TRBJ2-7,TRBV7-2